This T cell receptor (beta chain) was obtained from a study of T-cell memory formation after mild COVID-19. This CDR3 comprises 13 residues. V was trimmed by 9 bases and J by 0 bases, leaving 12 bases between them. On this clonotype: Its antigen remains unidentified.

One entry per CDR3 protein, called by TCRdb with MiXCR from the 5' RACE reads. The data show about 180,000 distinct CDR3 sequences, roughly 17% seen once. Study-wide results and caveats: Within pre-infection memory, some responding clones were found, suggesting cross-reactive memory joined.

The material sequenced was PBMCs or a T cell subset sorted from them (not recorded which). The source of this sequence is an adult woman who had mild COVID-19 (a few samples of this study predate the infection). Cell type and time point are not known. The chain is built from TRBV12-3 or TRBV12-4 and TRBJ2-7; D unclear. Here the CDR3 reads CASSHAYSYEQYF. The CDR3 DNA is TGTGCCAGTTCACATGCCTACTCCTACGAGCAGTACTTC.